The rows below give T cell receptor beta chains drawn from one sample of a study of T-cell reconstitution after alpha-beta-depleted transplantation in children. TCRdb independently ran MiXCR on the PCR reads; one entry per CDR3 protein. This table holds 200,000 to 250,000 distinct CDR3 sequences, 7% to 9% found once. The sample in question was PBMCs, mostly from graft donor cells, obtained 360 days after TCRalphabeta/CD19-depleted stem cell transplant. These receptor sequences come from a male patient between 2 and 10 years old who had a stem cell transplant for acute myeloid leukemia, so the T cells may come from the graft donor. CDR3s include the opening cysteine and the closing phenylalanine or tryptophan. The D gene is left open where the match is weak. For some rows the clone size is stated as once, few or many, or as a class when expanded; others skip it.

j_call: TRBJ2-5; d_call: TRBD2; v_call: TRBV12-5; clone_size: many; cdr3_nt: TGTGCTAGTGGTAAATCCGGGGGACTAGGGGAGACCCAGTACTTC; cdr3_aa: CASGKSGGLGETQYF
j_call: TRBJ1-3; d_call: -; v_call: TRBV25-1; clone_size: few; cdr3_nt: TGTGCCAGCAGTGAACCGGGGGGCCGGAACTCTGGAAACACCATATATTTT; cdr3_aa: CASSEPGGRNSGNTIYF
j_call: TRBJ2-5; d_call: TRBD2; v_call: TRBV20-1; clone_size: few; cdr3_nt: TGCAGTGCTAGATCAGCGGGAGAGATCCAAGAGACCCAGTACTTC; cdr3_aa: CSARSAGEIQETQYF
j_call: TRBJ2-3; d_call: -; v_call: TRBV9; clone_size: many; cdr3_nt: TGTGCCAGCAGCGGGGGGGCCAAAAGCACAGATACGCAGTATTTT; cdr3_aa: CASSGGAKSTDTQYF
j_call: TRBJ2-1; d_call: -; v_call: TRBV10-2; clone_size: -; cdr3_nt: TGCGCCAGCGGCGGCTTTCGGAGCTCCTACAATGAGCAGTTCTTC; cdr3_aa: CASGGFRSSYNEQFF
j_call: TRBJ1-5; d_call: -; v_call: TRBV3-1; clone_size: -; cdr3_nt: TGTGCCAGCAGCCGAATCGGGAATCAGCCCCAGCATTTT; cdr3_aa: CASSRIGNQPQHF
j_call: TRBJ2-1; d_call: -; v_call: TRBV12-3/TRBV12-4; clone_size: -; cdr3_nt: TGTGCCAGCAGTCCAAGAGTAGCTACCTACAATGAGCAGTTCTTC; cdr3_aa: CASSPRVATYNEQFF
j_call: TRBJ1-1; d_call: -; v_call: TRBV5-1; clone_size: -; cdr3_nt: TGCGCCAGCAGCTTGGAGGGATGGAACACTGAAGCTTTCTTT; cdr3_aa: CASSLEGWNTEAFF
j_call: TRBJ2-3; d_call: -; v_call: TRBV11-2; clone_size: -; cdr3_nt: TGTGCCAGCAGATCCCTAGACGGGGATACGCAGTATTTT; cdr3_aa: CASRSLDGDTQYF
j_call: TRBJ1-1; d_call: -; v_call: TRBV6-6; clone_size: few; cdr3_nt: TGTGCCAGCATGCTGGTAGGGAACACTGAAGCTTTCTTT; cdr3_aa: CASMLVGNTEAFF
j_call: TRBJ1-5; d_call: -; v_call: TRBV6-5; clone_size: few; cdr3_nt: TGTGCCAGCAGTAACGGGGTTCTTAGCAATCAGCCCCAGCATTTT; cdr3_aa: CASSNGVLSNQPQHF
j_call: TRBJ1-1; d_call: TRBD1; v_call: TRBV5-1; clone_size: -; cdr3_nt: TGCGCCAGCAACAGGGGACAGTTCAACACTGAAGCTTTCTTT; cdr3_aa: CASNRGQFNTEAFF
j_call: TRBJ1-5; d_call: -; v_call: TRBV3-1; clone_size: -; cdr3_nt: TGTGCCAGCAGCCAAGATCTAAATCAGCCCCAGCATTTT; cdr3_aa: CASSQDLNQPQHF
j_call: TRBJ2-4; d_call: -; v_call: TRBV20-1; clone_size: -; cdr3_nt: TGCAGTGCTAGAAAGGACATTCAGTACTTC; cdr3_aa: CSARKDIQYF
j_call: TRBJ2-7; d_call: -; v_call: TRBV5-1; clone_size: -; cdr3_nt: TGCGCCACCACCTCGACGGGCAGACACTACGAGCAGTACTTC; cdr3_aa: CATTSTGRHYEQYF
j_call: TRBJ2-3; d_call: -; v_call: TRBV3-1; clone_size: many; cdr3_nt: TGTGCCAGCAGCCAAGTCGGGGCGGACACGCAGTATTTT; cdr3_aa: CASSQVGADTQYF
j_call: TRBJ2-3; d_call: TRBD1; v_call: TRBV2; clone_size: few; cdr3_nt: TGTGCCAGCAGTGGGGACAGCCGCACAGATACGCAGTATTTT; cdr3_aa: CASSGDSRTDTQYF
j_call: TRBJ2-1; d_call: -; v_call: TRBV27; clone_size: -; cdr3_nt: TGTGCCAGCAAATCAGGGCCCCTGGGGAATGAGCAGTTCTTC; cdr3_aa: CASKSGPLGNEQFF
j_call: TRBJ2-5; d_call: -; v_call: TRBV7-6; clone_size: few; cdr3_nt: TGTGCCAGCAGCTTAGTTCGGGGAAGTCTCCAAGAGACCCAGTACTTC; cdr3_aa: CASSLVRGSLQETQYF
j_call: TRBJ2-1; d_call: -; v_call: TRBV7-6; clone_size: -; cdr3_nt: TGTGCCAGCAGCGCGCTCCTAGTGGTGGGCTACAATGAGCAGTTCTTC; cdr3_aa: CASSALLVVGYNEQFF
j_call: TRBJ2-2; d_call: -; v_call: TRBV12-3/TRBV12-4; clone_size: few; cdr3_nt: TGTGCCAGCAGCCCCCTTTGGGCACTAACTTTTGAAAACACCGGGGAGCTGTTTTTT; cdr3_aa: CASSPLWALTFENTGELFF
j_call: TRBJ1-1; d_call: -; v_call: TRBV5-1; clone_size: few; cdr3_nt: TGCGCCAGCAGCTCCAAATCAGCCACTGAAGCTTTCTTT; cdr3_aa: CASSSKSATEAFF
j_call: TRBJ1-2; d_call: -; v_call: TRBV7-3; clone_size: few; cdr3_nt: TGTGCCAGCAGCTTAACGAGCGGGGGGGCAGGCGGCTACACCTTC; cdr3_aa: CASSLTSGGAGGYTF
j_call: TRBJ2-1; d_call: -; v_call: TRBV15; clone_size: many; cdr3_nt: TGTGCCACCAGCAGACCGCACTCAAGCTCCTACAATGAGCAGTTCTTC; cdr3_aa: CATSRPHSSSYNEQFF
j_call: TRBJ1-2; d_call: TRBD1; v_call: TRBV4-3; clone_size: many; cdr3_nt: TGCGCCAGCAGCCAAACGGGACAGACCTATGGCTACACCTTC; cdr3_aa: CASSQTGQTYGYTF
j_call: TRBJ2-1; d_call: -; v_call: TRBV12-3/TRBV12-4; clone_size: -; cdr3_nt: TGTGCCAGCAGCGAACCTGGGACCCCGAGGGGTAATGAGCAGTTCTTC; cdr3_aa: CASSEPGTPRGNEQFF
j_call: TRBJ1-5; d_call: TRBD1; v_call: TRBV12-3/TRBV12-4; clone_size: many; cdr3_nt: TGTGCCAGCAACGCCGGACAGGGGGGCAATCAGCCCCAGCATTTT; cdr3_aa: CASNAGQGGNQPQHF